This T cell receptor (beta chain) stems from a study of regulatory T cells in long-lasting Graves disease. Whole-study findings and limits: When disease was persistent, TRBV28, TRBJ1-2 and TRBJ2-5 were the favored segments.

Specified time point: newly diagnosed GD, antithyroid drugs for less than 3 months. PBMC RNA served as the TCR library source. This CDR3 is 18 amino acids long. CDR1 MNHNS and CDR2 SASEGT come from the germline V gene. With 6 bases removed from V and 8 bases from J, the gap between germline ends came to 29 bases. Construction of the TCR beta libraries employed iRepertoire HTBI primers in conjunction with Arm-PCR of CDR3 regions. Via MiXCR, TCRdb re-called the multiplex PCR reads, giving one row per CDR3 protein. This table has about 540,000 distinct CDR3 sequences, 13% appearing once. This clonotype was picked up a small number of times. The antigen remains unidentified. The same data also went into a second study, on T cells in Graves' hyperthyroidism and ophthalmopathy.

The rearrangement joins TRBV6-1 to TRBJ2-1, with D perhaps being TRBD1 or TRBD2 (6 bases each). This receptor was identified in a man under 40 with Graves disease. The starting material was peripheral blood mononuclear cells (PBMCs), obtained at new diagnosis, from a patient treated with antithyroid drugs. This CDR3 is CASSRGPPAGRALYEQFF. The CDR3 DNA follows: TGTGCCAGCAGCCGGGGGCCACCGGCTGGGCGGGCTCTCTATGAGCAGTTCTTC.